This section outlines one T cell receptor beta chain sequence together with its context. cDNA came from roughly 0.53 to 1 ug RNA primed by random hexamers. Multiplex immunoSEQ PCR targeted 54 Vbeta and 13 Jbeta TCR beta segments. MiXCR, applied by TCRdb to the immunoSEQ multiplex PCR reads, yields one record per CDR3 protein. Counted here are approximately 150,000 distinct CDR3 sequences, roughly 94% occurring once; the ten biggest clones make up approximately 0.08%. The record originates from a study of CD8 T cells in Susac syndrome. The CDR3 loop spans 14 amino acids. V lost 7 bases, J lost 7 bases, and 20 bases lay in between. Looked up from germline, CDR1 is SNHLY and CDR2 is FYNNEI.

Material: CD4+ T cells from PBMCs. The chain couples TRBV2 to TRBJ2-7, with D perhaps TRBD2 (5 bases). This TCR was recovered from a human donor in good health. The CDR3 nucleotides are TGTGCCAGCAAACCCGGGGAGTTATTTAGGGAGCAGTACTTC. Amino acid sequence: CASKPGELFREQYF.